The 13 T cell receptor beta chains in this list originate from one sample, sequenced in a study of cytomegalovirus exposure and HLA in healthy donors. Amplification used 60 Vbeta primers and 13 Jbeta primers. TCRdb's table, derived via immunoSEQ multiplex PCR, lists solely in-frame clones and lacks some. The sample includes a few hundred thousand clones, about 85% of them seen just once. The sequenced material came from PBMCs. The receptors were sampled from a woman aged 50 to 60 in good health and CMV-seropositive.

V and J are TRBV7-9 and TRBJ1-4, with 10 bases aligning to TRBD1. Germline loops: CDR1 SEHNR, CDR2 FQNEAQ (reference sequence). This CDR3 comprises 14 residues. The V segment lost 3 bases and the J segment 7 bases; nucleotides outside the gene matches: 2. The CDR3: CASSFGTGVEKLFF. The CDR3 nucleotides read TGTGCCAGCAGCTTTGGGACAGGGGTTGAAAAACTGTTTTTT.

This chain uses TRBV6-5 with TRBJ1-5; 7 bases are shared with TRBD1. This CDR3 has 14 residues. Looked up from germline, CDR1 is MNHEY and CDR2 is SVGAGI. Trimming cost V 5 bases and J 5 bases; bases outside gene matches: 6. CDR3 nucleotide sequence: TGTGCCAGCAGTAGACAGGGCTTTGATCAGCCCCAGCATTTT. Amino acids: CASSRQGFDQPQHF.

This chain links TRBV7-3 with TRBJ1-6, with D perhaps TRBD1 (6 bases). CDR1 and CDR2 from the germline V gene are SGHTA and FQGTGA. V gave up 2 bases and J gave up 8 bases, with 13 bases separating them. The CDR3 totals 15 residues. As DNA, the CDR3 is TGTGCCAGCAGCTTAGGTACAGGGACGTATTCACCCCTCCACTTT. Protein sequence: CASSLGTGTYSPLHF.

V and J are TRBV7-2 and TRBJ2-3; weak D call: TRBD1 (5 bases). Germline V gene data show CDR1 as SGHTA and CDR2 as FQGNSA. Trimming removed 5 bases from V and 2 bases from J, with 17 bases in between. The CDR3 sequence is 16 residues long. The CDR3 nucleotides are TGTGCCAGCAGCCGCGCAGGGTTTACCCTCACAGATACGCAGTATTTT. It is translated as CASSRAGFTLTDTQYF.

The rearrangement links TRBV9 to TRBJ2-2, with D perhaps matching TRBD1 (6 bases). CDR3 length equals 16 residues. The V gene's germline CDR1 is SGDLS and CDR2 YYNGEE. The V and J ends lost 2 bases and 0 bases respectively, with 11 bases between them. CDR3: CASSVFGTSNTGELFF. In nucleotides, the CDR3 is TGTGCCAGCAGCGTTTTTGGGACATCGAACACCGGGGAGCTGTTTTTT.

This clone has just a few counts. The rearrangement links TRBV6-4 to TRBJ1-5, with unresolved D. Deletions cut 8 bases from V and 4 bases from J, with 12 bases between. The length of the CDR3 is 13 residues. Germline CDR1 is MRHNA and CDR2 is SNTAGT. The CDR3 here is CASATVPNQPQHF. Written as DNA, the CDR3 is TGTGCCAGCGCCACAGTTCCGAATCAGCCCCAGCATTTT.

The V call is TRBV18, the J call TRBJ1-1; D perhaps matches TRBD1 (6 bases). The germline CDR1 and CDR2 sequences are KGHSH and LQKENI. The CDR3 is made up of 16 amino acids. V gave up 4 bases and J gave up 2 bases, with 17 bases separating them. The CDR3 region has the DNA TGTGCCAGCTCACAAGGACAGTGGCCGTCTAACACTGAAGCTTTCTTT. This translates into CASSQGQWPSNTEAFF. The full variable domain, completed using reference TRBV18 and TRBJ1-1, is NAGVMQNPRHLVRRRGQEARLRCSPMKGHSHVYWYRQLPEEGLKFMVYLQKENIIDESGMPKERFSAEFPKEGPSILRIQQVVRGDSAAYFCASSQGQWPSNTEAFFGQGTRLTVV.

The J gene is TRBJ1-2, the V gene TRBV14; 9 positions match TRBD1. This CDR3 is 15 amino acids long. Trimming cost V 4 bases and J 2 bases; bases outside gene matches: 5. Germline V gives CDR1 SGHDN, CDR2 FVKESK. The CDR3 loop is CASSPRGQGNYGYTF. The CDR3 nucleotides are TGTGCCAGCAGCCCGCGCGGACAGGGGAACTATGGCTACACCTTC.

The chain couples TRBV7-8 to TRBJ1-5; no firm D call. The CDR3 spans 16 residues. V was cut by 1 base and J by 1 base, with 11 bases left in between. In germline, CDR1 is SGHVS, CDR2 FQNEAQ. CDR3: CASSLVPGISNQPQHF. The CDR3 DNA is TGTGCCAGCAGCTTAGTCCCGGGGATCAGCAATCAGCCCCAGCATTTT.

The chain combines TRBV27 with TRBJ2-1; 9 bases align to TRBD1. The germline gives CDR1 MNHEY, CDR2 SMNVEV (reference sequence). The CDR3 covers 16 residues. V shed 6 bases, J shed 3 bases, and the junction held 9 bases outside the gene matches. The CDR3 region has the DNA TGTGCCAGCAGGATATTGGGGACAGGGTACTACAATGAGCAGTTCTTC. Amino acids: CASRILGTGYYNEQFF.

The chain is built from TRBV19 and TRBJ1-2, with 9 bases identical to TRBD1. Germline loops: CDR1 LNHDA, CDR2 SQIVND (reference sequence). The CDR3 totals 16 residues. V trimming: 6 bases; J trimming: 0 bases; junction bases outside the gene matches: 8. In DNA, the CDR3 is TGTGCCAGTAGCCGGGGACAGGGTTTCCCTAACTATGGCTACACCTTC. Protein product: CASSRGQGFPNYGYTF. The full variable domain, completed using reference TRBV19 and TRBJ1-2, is DGGITQSPKYLFRKEGQNVTLSCEQNLNHDAMYWYRQDPGQGLRLIYYSQIVNDFQKGDIAEGYSVSREKKESFPLTVTSAQKNPTAFYLCASSRGQGFPNYGYTFGSGTRLTVV.

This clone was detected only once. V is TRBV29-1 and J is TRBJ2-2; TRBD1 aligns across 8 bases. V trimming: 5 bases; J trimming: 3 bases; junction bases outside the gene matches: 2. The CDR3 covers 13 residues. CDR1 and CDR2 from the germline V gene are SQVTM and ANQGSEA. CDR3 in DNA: TGCAGCGTTCCGACAGGGGACACCGGGGAGCTGTTTTTT. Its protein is CSVPTGDTGELFF.

CDR3 amino acids: CASSPGGRRNYEQYF. In nucleotides, the CDR3 is TGTGCCAGCTCACCTGGGGGCAGACGGAACTACGAGCAGTACTTC. The chain couples TRBV18 to TRBJ2-7, with D tentatively TRBD1 (6 bases). Trimming shortened V by 3 bases and J by 3 bases, and 15 bases separated the two germline ends. Germline CDR1 KGHSH, CDR2 LQKENI. CDR3 length: 15 residues.